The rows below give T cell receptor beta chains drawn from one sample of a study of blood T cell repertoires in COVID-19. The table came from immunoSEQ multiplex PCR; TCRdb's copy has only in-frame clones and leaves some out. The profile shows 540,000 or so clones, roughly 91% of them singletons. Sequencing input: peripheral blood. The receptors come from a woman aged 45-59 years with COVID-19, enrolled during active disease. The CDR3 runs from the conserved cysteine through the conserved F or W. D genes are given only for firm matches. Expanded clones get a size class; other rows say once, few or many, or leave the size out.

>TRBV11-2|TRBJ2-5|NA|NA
TGTGCCAGCAGCTTAAGGGGGGAGACCCAGTACTTC
CASSLRGETQYF
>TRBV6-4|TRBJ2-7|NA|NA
TGTGCCAGCAGTGAGGAGATTTCTAACGAGCAGTACTTC
CASSEEISNEQYF
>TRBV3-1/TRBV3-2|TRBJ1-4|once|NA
TGTGCCAGCAGCGAAGAGGGGGGGAGGCGAGAAAAACTGTTTTTT
CASSEEGGRREKLFF
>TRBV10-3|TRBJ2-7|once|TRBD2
TGTGCCATCAGCGAGCCCGGGTCGGCTAGCGGAGGATACGAGCAGTACTTC
CAISEPGSASGGYEQYF
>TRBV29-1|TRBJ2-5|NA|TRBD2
TGCAGCGTTGGTGGGTTTAGCGGGGGGAGAGAGACCCAGTACTTC
CSVGGFSGGRETQYF
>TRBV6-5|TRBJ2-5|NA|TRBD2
TGTGCCAGCAGCCCCCAGGCGCGGGGGGGAGAGACCCAGTACTTC
CASSPQARGGETQYF
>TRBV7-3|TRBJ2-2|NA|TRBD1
TGTGCCAGCAGCTCAAGACAGGGGGCGGGCACCGGGGAGCTGTTTTTT
CASSSRQGAGTGELFF
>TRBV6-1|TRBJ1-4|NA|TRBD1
TGTGCCAGCAGTGAAGGACTTCCGGGACAGGGAAATGAAAAACTGTTTTTT
CASSEGLPGQGNEKLFF
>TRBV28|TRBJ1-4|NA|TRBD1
TGTGCCAGCAGCCCACAGGGGCTAGGAGAAAAACTGTTTTTT
CASSPQGLGEKLFF
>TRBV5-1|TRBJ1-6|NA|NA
TGCGCCAGCAGCTCTTCCCCGGATCGGGGTTCACCCCTCCACTTT
CASSSSPDRGSPLHF
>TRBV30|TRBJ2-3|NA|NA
TGTGCCTGGAAAGTCCTATACACAGATACGCAGTATTTT
CAWKVLYTDTQYF
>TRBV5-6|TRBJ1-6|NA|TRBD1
TGTGCCAGCAGCTCCGGGACAGGGCGGAATTCACCCCTCCACTTT
CASSSGTGRNSPLHF
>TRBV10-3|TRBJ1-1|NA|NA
TGTGCCATCAGCTGGACCGACAGGAACACTGAAGCTTTCTTT
CAISWTDRNTEAFF
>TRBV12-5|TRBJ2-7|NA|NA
TGTGCTAGTGGCCCCGGTGACGGGCCGGGGAGGTACGAGCAGTACTTC
CASGPGDGPGRYEQYF
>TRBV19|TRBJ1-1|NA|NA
TGTGCCAGTAGTATTAACAGTCAGGGGAACACTGAAGCTTTCTTT
CASSINSQGNTEAFF
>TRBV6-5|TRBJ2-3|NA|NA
TGTGCCAGCAGACCCCCCGGTAGCACAGATACGCAGTATTTT
CASRPPGSTDTQYF
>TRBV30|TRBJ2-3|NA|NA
TGTGCCTGGAGTGTACGACTTCAGGATACGCAGTATTTT
CAWSVRLQDTQYF
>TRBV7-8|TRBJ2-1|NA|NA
TGTGCCAGCAGCTTAGGGTCGGGGGGCACCTGGATTGACTACAATGAGCAGTTCTTC
CASSLGSGGTWIDYNEQFF
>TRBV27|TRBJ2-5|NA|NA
TGTGCCAGCAAGGCCCTACAGGGACCCGGGGAGACCCAGTACTTC
CASKALQGPGETQYF
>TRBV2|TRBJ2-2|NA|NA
TGTGCCAGCTTTAGCGGGGAGCTGTTTTTT
CASFSGELFF
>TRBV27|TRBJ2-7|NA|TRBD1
TGTGCCAGCAGTTCCTCAGGGGGCGAGCAGTACTTC
CASSSSGGEQYF
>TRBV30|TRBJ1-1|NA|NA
TGTGCCTGGAGTGTACGTCCCCGCGGTGAAGCTTTCTTT
CAWSVRPRGEAFF
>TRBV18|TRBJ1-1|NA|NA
TGTGCCAGCTCCCGAGATTCTATGAACACTGAAGCTTTCTTT
CASSRDSMNTEAFF
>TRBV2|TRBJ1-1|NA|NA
TGTGCCAGCAGGGACGCCGGGGGGAACACTGAAGCTTTCTTT
CASRDAGGNTEAFF
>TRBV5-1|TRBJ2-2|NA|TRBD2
TGCGCCAGCACCCGGGGGGACGCGAACACCGGGGAGCTGTTTTTT
CASTRGDANTGELFF
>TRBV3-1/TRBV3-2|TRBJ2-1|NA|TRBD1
TGTGCCAGCAGCCAAAAACAGGGGCCTTACAATGAGCAGTTCTTC
CASSQKQGPYNEQFF
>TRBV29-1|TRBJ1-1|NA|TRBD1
TGCAGCGCCGTTCGGACAGGGGACACTGAAGCTTTCTTT
CSAVRTGDTEAFF
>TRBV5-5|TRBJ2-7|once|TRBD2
TGTGCCAGCAGCTTGGTGCGGGGGTACTTGGAGAACGAGCAGTACTTC
CASSLVRGYLENEQYF
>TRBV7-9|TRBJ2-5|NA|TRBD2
TGTGCCAGCAGCCCGGGTGATAGCGGGGTACCCCAAGAGACCCAGTACTTC
CASSPGDSGVPQETQYF
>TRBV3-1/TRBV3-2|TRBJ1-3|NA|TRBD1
TGTGCCAGCAGCTACCTCGACAGGGGGCAAAACACCATATATTTT
CASSYLDRGQNTIYF
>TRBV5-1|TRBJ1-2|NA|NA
TGCGCCAGCAGGGACAGTGGTGGCTACACCTTC
CASRDSGGYTF
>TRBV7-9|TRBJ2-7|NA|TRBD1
TGTGCCAGCAGCTTAAAACATGGGACAGGGCGCTACGAGCAGTACTTC
CASSLKHGTGRYEQYF
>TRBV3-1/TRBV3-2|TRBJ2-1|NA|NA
TGTGCCAGCAGCCAACCCACTGCATACTCCTACAATGAGCAGTTCTTC
CASSQPTAYSYNEQFF
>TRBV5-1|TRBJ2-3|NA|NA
TGCGCCAGCGGTCTCCTGGTGGAGGGACCAGATACGCAGTATTTT
CASGLLVEGPDTQYF
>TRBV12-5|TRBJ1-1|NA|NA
TGTGCTAGTGGTTCCTCGGACACTGAAGCTTTCTTT
CASGSSDTEAFF
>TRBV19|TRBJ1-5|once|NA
TGTGCCAGTAACGGAGAATATAGCAATCAGCCCCAGCATTTT
CASNGEYSNQPQHF
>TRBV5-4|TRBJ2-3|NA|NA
TGTGCCAGCACCGAACGGGGGTACGAGGCAGATACGCAGTATTTT
CASTERGYEADTQYF
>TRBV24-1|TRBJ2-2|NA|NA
TGTGCCACCAGTGATTTGCCTACTGGGCAAAACACCGGGGAGCTGTTTTTT
CATSDLPTGQNTGELFF
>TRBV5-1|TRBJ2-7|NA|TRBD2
TGCGCCAGCAGCTTGGCCGGGGGACTAAACTACGAGCAGTACTTC
CASSLAGGLNYEQYF
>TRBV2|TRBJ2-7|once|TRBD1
TGTGCCAGCAGCCTAGGAACGGGACAGATCTACGAGCAGTACTTC
CASSLGTGQIYEQYF
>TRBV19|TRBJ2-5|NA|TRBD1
TGTGCCAGTAGTGCCCAGGACAGGGGAGGGCAAGAGACCCAGTACTTC
CASSAQDRGGQETQYF
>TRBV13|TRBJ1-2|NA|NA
TGTGCCAGCAGCCTTGGGCAGAGTTTAAATGGCTACACCTTC
CASSLGQSLNGYTF
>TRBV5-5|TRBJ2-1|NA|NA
TGTGCCAGCAGCTTCCCCAGGGGCGCCCACAATGAGCAGTTCTTC
CASSFPRGAHNEQFF
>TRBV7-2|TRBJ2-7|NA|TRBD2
TGTGCCAGCAGCTCTCGGACTAGCGGGGCGGGGATGGAGCAGTACTTC
CASSSRTSGAGMEQYF
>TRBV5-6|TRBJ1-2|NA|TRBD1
TGTGCCAGCAGCTTGGGACAGGGGGCGCAGAGCTACACCTTC
CASSLGQGAQSYTF
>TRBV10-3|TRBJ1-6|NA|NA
TGTGCCATCAGTGATCCCCGGCAGGCGAATTCACCCCTCCACTTT
CAISDPRQANSPLHF
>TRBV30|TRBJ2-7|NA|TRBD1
TGTGCCTGGGGGACAGGGGGTACCTACGAGCAGTACTTC
CAWGTGGTYEQYF
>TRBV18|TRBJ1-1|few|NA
TGTGCCAGCTCACCAGGGAGCTACATGAACACTGAAGCTTTCTTT
CASSPGSYMNTEAFF
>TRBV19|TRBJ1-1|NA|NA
TGTGCCAGCGCGGACAGCCTGAACACTGAAGCTTTCTTT
CASADSLNTEAFF
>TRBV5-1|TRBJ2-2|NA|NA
TGCGCCAGCAGCCTCGGACAGCTGAACACCGGGGAGCTGTTTTTT
CASSLGQLNTGELFF
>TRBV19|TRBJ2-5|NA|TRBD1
TGTGCCAGTAGTATGGACAGGAGAGAGACCCAGTACTTC
CASSMDRRETQYF
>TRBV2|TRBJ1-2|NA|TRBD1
TGTGCCAGCAGGGAAGGACAGGGAATGGAGGGCTACACCTTC
CASREGQGMEGYTF
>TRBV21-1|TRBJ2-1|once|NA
TGTGCCAGCAGCAAAGCTCCAGCGGGTGAGCAGTTCTTC
CASSKAPAGEQFF
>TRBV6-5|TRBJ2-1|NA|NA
TGTGCCAGCAGTTACGAGGGTCAGCGTTCCAATGAGCAGTTCTTC
CASSYEGQRSNEQFF
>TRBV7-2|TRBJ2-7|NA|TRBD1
TGTGCCAGCAGCTTAACAGGGGCTAGTTACGAGCAGTACTTC
CASSLTGASYEQYF